Shown below are 31 T cell receptor beta chains from a single sample sequenced in a study of OX40 agonist ivuxolimab in advanced cancers. This table comes from immunoSEQ multiplex PCR, and its TCRdb copy is limited to in-frame clones, with some not included. The sample shows under 75,000 clones, roughly four fifths of them seen only once. The sequencing used CD4+ or CD8+ T cells sorted from blood, collected in a trial of the OX40 agonist ivuxolimab. The receptor set was obtained from an adult with an advanced solid tumor such as melanoma, head and neck, liver or kidney cancer.

V and J are TRBV5-1 and TRBJ2-1; a weak D match, TRBD2 (5 bases). This CDR3 has 14 amino acids. The V and J ends lost 4 bases and 6 bases respectively, with 14 bases between them. The germline V gene encodes CDR1 SGHRS and CDR2 YFSETQ. The CDR3 spells CASSHPGSGNEQFF. In nucleotides, the CDR3 is TGCGCCAGCAGCCACCCGGGGAGCGGCAATGAGCAGTTCTTC.

The gene calls are TRBV5-1 and TRBJ1-2, with D unclear. Trimming took off 4 bases at V and 8 bases at J, with 18 bases between the two ends. The CDR3 has 14 amino acids. Looked up from germline, CDR1 is SGHRS and CDR2 is YFSETQ. The CDR3 DNA sequence: TGCGCCAGCAGCAATGACGTCGGTCCGGGGGGCTACACCTTC. Translation: CASSNDVGPGGYTF.

This sequence joins TRBV14 and TRBJ1-4, with D perhaps matching TRBD1 (6 bases). The CDR3 covers 18 residues. The V end was cut by 2 bases, the J end by 6 bases, with 22 bases between. Germline loops: CDR1 SGHDN, CDR2 FVKESK. This CDR3 reads CASSQSPPLRGLDEKLFF. As DNA, the CDR3 is TGTGCCAGCAGCCAAAGCCCTCCGTTGAGGGGGTTAGATGAAAAACTGTTTTTT.

The J gene is TRBJ2-3, the V gene TRBV10-2; the match to TRBD2 covers 8 bases. The germline V gene has CDR1 WSHSY and CDR2 SAAADI. V lost 3 bases and J lost 4; bases outside the gene matches: 12. The CDR3 covers 17 residues. CDR3 nucleotide sequence: TGCGCCAGCAGTGACCCCAGACCGGGACTAGTTTCAGATACGCAGTATTTT. Amino acids: CASSDPRPGLVSDTQYF.

In regard to this clone: A junction boundary mismatches the germline segment, possibly from a read error. This chain uses TRBV6-5 with TRBJ2-7; either TRBD1 or TRBD2 may fit D (5 bases each). Germline V CDR1 and CDR2: MNHEY, SVGAGI. The CDR3 runs to 11 residues. The CDR3 spells CASSEYATGHF. The CDR3 DNA sequence: TGTGCCAGCAGTGAATATGCGACGGGGCACTTC.

This chain links TRBV5-1 with TRBJ1-3, with TRBD1 as a possible D gene (5 bases). Trimming took 7 bases from V and 1 from J, leaving 9 bases between them. The V gene's germline CDR1 is SGHRS and CDR2 YFSETQ. This CDR3 is 13 amino acids long. The CDR3 reads CASGASSGNTIYF. DNA for the CDR3: TGCGCCAGCGGGGCCTCTTCTGGAAACACCATATATTTT.

The rearrangement links TRBV5-4 to TRBJ2-4; D possibly uses TRBD1 or TRBD2 (5 bases each). With 4 bases removed from V and 2 bases from J, the gap between germline ends came to 16 bases. The length of the CDR3 is 16 residues. CDR1 is SGHNT and CDR2 is YYREEE in the germline V gene (reference sequence). In nucleotides, the CDR3 is TGTGCCAGCAGCGACGGGACGGAGAGATCCAAAAACATTCAGTACTTC. Protein sequence: CASSDGTERSKNIQYF.

The chain joins TRBV2 to TRBJ1-1; no clear D. CDR1 is SNHLY and CDR2 is FYNNEI in the germline V gene. This CDR3 has 12 residues. V lost 6 bases, J lost 4 bases, and 9 bases lay in between. Written as DNA, the CDR3 is TGTGCCAGCAGCTTAGGACTCACTGAAGCTTTCTTT. Protein sequence: CASSLGLTEAFF.

This sequence joins TRBV23-1 and TRBJ2-4; weak D call: TRBD1 (5 bases). TRBV23-1 is flagged as an ORF with uncertain function. This CDR3 has 18 residues. V lost 8 bases and J 0 bases, leaving 23 bases between the germline ends. DNA of the CDR3: TGCGCCAGCCCTCAAGGTGCTTTCAGGGCCCTAGCCAAAAACATTCAGTACTTC. It encodes CASPQGAFRALAKNIQYF.

The J gene is TRBJ2-7, the V gene TRBV6-5, with 9 bases that match TRBD1. Germline V lookup: CDR1 MNHEY, CDR2 SVGAGI. This CDR3 is 14 amino acids long. The V gene end was trimmed by 5 bases and the J gene end by 4 bases; junction bases not matched to a gene: 6. Here the CDR3 reads CASSAGTGPYEQYF. CDR3 nucleotide sequence: TGTGCCAGCAGTGCCGGGACAGGGCCGTACGAGCAGTACTTC.

The chain links TRBV2 to TRBJ1-2; no reliable D call. The germline V and J ends were trimmed by 7 bases and 7 bases, with 16 bases remaining between them. The CDR3 has 13 residues. The germline CDR1 and CDR2 sequences are SNHLY and FYNNEI. The CDR3, as DNA: TGTGCCAGCACCTCCGGCTACCTGGGTGGCTACACCTTC. It codes for CASTSGYLGGYTF.

J is TRBJ2-2 and V is TRBV19; 10 bases fit TRBD2. V was pared by 6 bases and J by 2 bases, with 6 bases of the junction left unmatched. CDR3 length: 16 amino acids. From germline, CDR1 is LNHDA and CDR2 SQIVND (reference sequence). The CDR3 protein is CASRELAGFNTGELFF. In DNA, the CDR3 is TGTGCCAGTAGAGAACTAGCGGGGTTCAACACCGGGGAGCTGTTTTTT.

This clone was seen only a few times. The rearrangement joins TRBV19 to TRBJ2-1; 8 nucleotides line up with TRBD1. CDR1 and CDR2 (germline): LNHDA, SQIVND (reference sequence). This CDR3 spans 20 amino acids. The V and J ends lost 1 base and 6 bases, in that order; junction bases with no gene match: 20. The CDR3 region has the DNA TGTGCCAGTAGTATAGGAGGCAGCTTAACGTTAAGGACAGGGAGCAATGAGCAGTTCTTC. Its translation: CASSIGGSLTLRTGSNEQFF.

V is TRBV5-1 and J is TRBJ2-3; D remains unclear. The germline V gene encodes CDR1 SGHRS and CDR2 YFSETQ. Trimming cost V 7 bases and J 0 bases, with 9 bases left between them. The CDR3 totals 13 residues. CDR3 amino acids: CASGRPSTDTQYF. The CDR3 DNA reads TGCGCCAGCGGCCGACCTAGCACAGATACGCAGTATTTT. Together with reference TRBV5-1 and TRBJ2-3, the CDR3 gives the full variable domain: KAGVTQTPRYLIKTRGQQVTLSCSPISGHRSVSWYQQTPGQGLQFLFEYFSETQRNKGNFPGRFSGRQFSNSRSEMNVSTLELGDSALYLCASGRPSTDTQYFGPGTRLTVL.

The chain uses TRBV27 and TRBJ1-5; D is perhaps TRBD1 (5 bases). V was pared by 6 bases and J by 5 bases, with 17 bases between. Germline CDR1 MNHEY, CDR2 SMNVEV (reference sequence). This CDR3 is built from 15 residues. Here the CDR3 DNA reads TGTGCCAGCAGGTTTCGGGGGGAATCGGATCAGCCCCAGCATTTT. Translating gives CASRFRGESDQPQHF.

With regard to this clone: Germline is not matched at one junction end, which may reflect a read error. The identical CDR3 is also encoded by other nucleotide sequences in the sample. The chain couples TRBV6-1 to TRBJ1-1; the D is unclear. This CDR3 comprises 9 residues. Germline V lookup: CDR1 MNHNS, CDR2 SASEGT. This CDR3 is CASQPEAFF. CDR3 DNA: TGCGCCAGCCAGCCTGAAGCTTTCTTT.

This clone has a handful of counts. The chain combines TRBV4-3 with TRBJ1-5; D gene uncertain. V was shortened by 2 bases and J by 2 bases, with 10 bases between the two germline ends. Germline V gene data show CDR1 as LGHNA and CDR2 as YSLEER. The CDR3 totals 15 residues. The CDR3 bases are TGCGCCAGCAGCCAAATTGTGGGTGGCAATCAGCCCCAGCATTTT. The encoded protein is CASSQIVGGNQPQHF.

The chain uses TRBV11-2 and TRBJ1-4; D is undetermined. The V and J ends lost 3 bases and 8 bases respectively, with 13 bases between them. Germline-derived CDR1 and CDR2 are SGHAT and FQNNGV. The CDR3 is 14 residues long. This CDR3 reads CASSLGGLGEKLFF. The CDR3 coding sequence is TGTGCCAGCAGCTTGGGCGGCCTTGGGGAAAAACTGTTTTTT.

This clone has a handful of counts. The chain combines TRBV4-3 with TRBJ1-4; no firm D call. The CDR3 sequence is 12 residues long. Trimming took off 0 bases at V and 13 bases at J, with 9 bases between the two ends. CDR1 is LGHNA, CDR2 YSLEER, per germline. DNA for the CDR3: TGCGCCAGCAGCCAAGATGGGTTTAGACTGTTTTTT. This translates into CASSQDGFRLFF.

This clone was seen more than once but under ten times. The chain couples TRBV7-2 to TRBJ1-1; D is perhaps TRBD1 (6 bases). The CDR3 consists of 15 residues. The germline CDR1 and CDR2 sequences are SGHTA and FQGNSA. V was trimmed by 5 bases and J by 3 bases, leaving 16 bases between them. This CDR3 is CASSPAGGQDTEAFF. The CDR3 DNA follows: TGTGCCAGCAGCCCAGCCGGGGGGCAGGACACTGAAGCTTTCTTT.

The V and J genes are TRBV9 and TRBJ1-6; D might be TRBD1 (5 bases). Trimming left V 7 bases short and J 7 bases short, with 15 bases between. CDR1 is SGDLS, CDR2 YYNGEE, per germline. This CDR3 comprises 14 residues. The CDR3 loop is CASHAGLQNSPLHF. CDR3 coding DNA: TGTGCCAGCCATGCAGGGCTCCAGAATTCACCCCTCCACTTT.

The gene calls are TRBV4-3 and TRBJ2-1; 7 bases are shared with TRBD1. V shed 0 bases, J shed 3 bases, and the junction held 5 bases outside the gene matches. This CDR3 comprises 16 residues. Germline-derived CDR1 and CDR2 are LGHNA and YSLEER. CDR3 DNA: TGCGCCAGCAGCCAAGAGTTACAGGGGTACTACAATGAGCAGTTCTTC. It is translated as CASSQELQGYYNEQFF.

This sequence joins TRBV5-1 and TRBJ2-7, with 7 bases fitting TRBD2. Germline values: CDR1 SGHRS, CDR2 YFSETQ. The CDR3 loop spans 13 amino acids. The ends lost 4 bases at V and 5 bases at J; junction bases unmatched: 6. The CDR3 spells CASSRGDVDEQYF. DNA of the CDR3: TGCGCCAGCAGCCGGGGGGACGTGGACGAGCAGTACTTC.

The V gene is TRBV5-4, the J gene TRBJ1-1; weak D call: TRBD1 (5 bases). The CDR3 has 15 residues. Deletions cut 5 bases from V and 1 base from J, with 15 bases between. Germline CDR1 SGHNT, CDR2 YYREEE (reference sequence). For the CDR3, the DNA is TGTGCCAGCAGTCATGATGGGGGAAGGAACACTGAAGCTTTCTTT. Its translation is CASSHDGGRNTEAFF.

The V and J genes are TRBV6-1 and TRBJ1-2; D gene uncertain. Trimming shortened V by 0 bases and J by 3 bases, and 14 bases separated the two germline ends. The germline V gene encodes CDR1 MNHNS and CDR2 SASEGT. There are 16 residues in the CDR3. CDR3 nucleotides: TGTGCCAGCAGTGAAGCTAGGATTAGGGCCCACTATGGCTACACCTTC. The encoded protein is CASSEARIRAHYGYTF.

The chain employs TRBV7-2 and TRBJ2-7, with D hard to call. Germline values: CDR1 SGHTA, CDR2 FQGNSA. V was shortened by 5 bases and J by 3 bases, with 14 bases between the two germline ends. The length of the CDR3 is 14 residues. This CDR3 reads CASSRNPWSYEQYF. CDR3 sequence (DNA): TGTGCCAGCAGCCGGAACCCCTGGAGCTACGAGCAGTACTTC.

The CDR3 sequence: CASSQETGATGAQYF. The CDR3 DNA follows: TGTGCCAGCAGCCAAGAGACGGGGGCCACGGGGGCCCAGTACTTC. V gene TRBV4-2 combines with J gene TRBJ2-5; D may be TRBD1 or TRBD2 (6 bases each). V was clipped by 0 bases and J by 9 bases, with 17 bases between them. The CDR3 sequence is 15 residues long. Germline V gene lookup returns CDR1 LGHNA and CDR2 YNFKEQ.

This chain uses TRBV6-5 with TRBJ2-7; 10 bases are a match to TRBD1. The CDR3 contains 15 residues. In germline, CDR1 is MNHEY, CDR2 SVGAGI. The V and J ends lost 6 bases and 6 bases, in that order; junction bases with no gene match: 11. The CDR3 sequence is CASRYTGTGASEQYF. The CDR3 nucleotides are TGTGCCAGCAGGTATACCGGGACAGGGGCCAGCGAGCAGTACTTC.

The chain links TRBV2 to TRBJ2-5, with D possibly being TRBD1 (5 bases). V was shortened by 4 bases and J by 1 base, with 7 bases between the two germline ends. Per germline, CDR1 SNHLY and CDR2 FYNNEI. The CDR3 runs to 13 residues. CDR3 DNA: TGTGCCAGCAGTGGACAGTTCCAAGAGACCCAGTACTTC. Its translation: CASSGQFQETQYF.

This clone was observed once. V and J are TRBV2 and TRBJ2-7; 11 nucleotides match TRBD1. CDR3 length equals 16 residues. J was trimmed by 2 bases and V by 5 bases; bases with no gene match: 8. The germline V gene has CDR1 SNHLY and CDR2 FYNNEI. CDR3 protein: CASSRMDRGLPYEQYF. The CDR3 coding sequence is TGTGCCAGCAGTCGAATGGACAGGGGGCTCCCCTACGAGCAGTACTTC.

The rearrangement uses TRBV6-1 and TRBJ1-6; perhaps TRBD1 as D (5 bases). Germline V gives CDR1 MNHNS, CDR2 SASEGT. CDR3 size: 16 residues. The ends were cut back, 3 bases at V and 13 bases at J, with 22 bases in the middle. The CDR3 DNA reads as TGTGCCAGCAGTGATGGGATAAGTGGGGGACGTTTTCCCCTCCACTTT. This codes for CASSDGISGGRFPLHF.